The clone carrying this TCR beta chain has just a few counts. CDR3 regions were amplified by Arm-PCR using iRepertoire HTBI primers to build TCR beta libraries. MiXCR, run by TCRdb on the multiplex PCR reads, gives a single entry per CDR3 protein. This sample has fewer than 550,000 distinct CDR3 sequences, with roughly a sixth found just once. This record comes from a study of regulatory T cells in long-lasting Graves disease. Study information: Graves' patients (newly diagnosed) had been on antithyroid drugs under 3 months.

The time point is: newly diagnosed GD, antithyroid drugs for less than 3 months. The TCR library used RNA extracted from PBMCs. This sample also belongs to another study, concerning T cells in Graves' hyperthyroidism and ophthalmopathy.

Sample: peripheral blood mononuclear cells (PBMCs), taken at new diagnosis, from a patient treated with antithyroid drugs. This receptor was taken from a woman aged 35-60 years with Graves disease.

CDR3 DNA sequence: TGTGCCAGCAGTTTGTGGGGGGGAGATCTGAGCAATCAGCCCCAGCATTTT. This sequence encodes CASSLWGGDLSNQPQHF. The chain links TRBV12-3 or TRBV12-4 to TRBJ1-5, with TRBD1 as a possible D gene (5 bases). This CDR3 has 17 residues. With 3 bases removed from V and 1 base from J, the gap between germline ends came to 16 bases.